What follows is one T cell receptor (beta chain) and its context. Germline-derived CDR1 and CDR2 are MDHEN and SYDVKM. The CDR3 loop spans 14 amino acids. Trimming stripped 4 bases from V and 6 bases from J, with 13 bases between. Participant age was roughly 18 to 89 years, and participants resided in about two dozen US areas. Which cohort a participant joined came from the clinical history participants gave. In the authors' workflow: Amplification with reference gene primers provided the estimates of nucleated cell counts. Assay: immunoSEQ multiplex PCR; the TCRdb copy retains only in-frame clones and omits some. V, J and clone size derive from that table, while D and trimming were established from the DNA sequence. The sample has fewer than 200,000 clones, approximately 79% seen once. The data are from a study of blood T cell repertoires in COVID-19. At the level of the study: From T cells, B-cell-depleted T cells, or PBMCs came the material, which was cDNA or gDNA.

The chain couples TRBV28 to TRBJ2-1; possibly TRBD2 for D (5 bases). Sequencing was carried out using PBMCs or T cells enriched from blood (not recorded which). The receptor was isolated from a woman aged 70-85 years in a cohort exposed to, infected with or recovered from COVID-19 (not recorded which). Here the CDR3 reads CASSSDFFGNEQFF. The CDR3 DNA reads TGTGCCAGCAGTTCGGACTTTTTTGGCAATGAGCAGTTCTTC.